This TCR beta chain comes out of a study of T cells in Graves' hyperthyroidism and ophthalmopathy. Pregnant or lactating patients were excluded, as were those with uncontrolled infection or other autoimmune disease. RNA transcripts gave rise to amplified TCR beta CDR3 regions. Using the HTBI primer set, a first-round RT-PCR was run on the TCR CDR3. From the multiplex PCR reads, TCRdb called clonotypes with MiXCR, one entry per CDR3 protein. The sample records a few hundred thousand distinct CDR3 sequences, more than 45% being singletons. This clonotype showed up many times. V dropped 0 bases and J dropped 8 bases, with 17 bases sitting between them. Germline V CDR1 and CDR2: LNHDA, SQIVND (reference sequence). The CDR3 runs 16 residues.

Sequences were obtained from peripheral blood or thyroid tissue (not recorded which). This rearrangement joins TRBV19 to TRBJ1-3, with unresolved D. The sequence was collected from a woman between 18 and 29 years old with Graves' hyperthyroidism. Written as DNA, the CDR3 is TGTGCCAGTAGTATAGACGGCGCGGCATCTAGGGACACCATATATTTT. It yields the protein CASSIDGAASRDTIYF.